These T cell receptor beta chains were read from a single sample in a study of neoadjuvant anti-PD-1 for oral cavity cancer. The data were produced by immunoSEQ multiplex PCR, yet TCRdb's version contains in-frame clones alone and is incomplete. The profile covers about 15,000 clones, with around two thirds appearing a single time and around 2.7% taken by the ten largest. Sequencing was performed on PBMCs, taken before nivolumab (anti-PD-1) treatment. The receptors stem from a person aged 35-79 years with oral cavity squamous cell carcinoma. The CDR3 runs from the conserved cysteine through the conserved F or W. A D gene is named only where the DNA matches it firmly. Clone size is shown for a subset of rows, as once, few, many or a class of expanded clone.

V: TRBV9; D: -; J: TRBJ2-2; size: -; CDR3: CASSVEALNTGELFF; DNA: TGTGCCAGCAGCGTAGAAGCGCTTAACACCGGGGAGCTGTTTTTT
V: TRBV7-2; D: -; J: TRBJ2-1; size: few; CDR3: CASSSGVSPEQFF; DNA: TGTGCCAGCAGCAGTGGGGTAAGTCCTGAGCAGTTCTTC
V: TRBV27; D: -; J: TRBJ1-2; size: -; CDR3: CASSLGGVTGYTF; DNA: TGTGCCAGCAGTTTAGGTGGGGTGACTGGCTACACCTTC
V: TRBV30; D: -; J: TRBJ2-7; size: -; CDR3: CAWRTNRVPGYEQYF; DNA: TGTGCCTGGAGAACAAACAGGGTCCCAGGCTACGAGCAGTACTTC
V: TRBV6-6; D: -; J: TRBJ1-2; size: -; CDR3: CAIGGGTGSSYGYTF; DNA: TGTGCCATCGGGGGGGGTACAGGGAGTAGCTATGGCTACACCTTC
V: TRBV28; D: TRBD1; J: TRBJ2-3; size: once; CDR3: CASSFQDREVTDTQYF; DNA: TGTGCCAGCAGTTTTCAGGACAGGGAGGTCACAGATACGCAGTATTTT
V: TRBV9; D: TRBD1; J: TRBJ1-5; size: few; CDR3: CASSVGDRGSQPQHF; DNA: TGTGCCAGCAGCGTAGGGGACAGGGGGTCTCAGCCCCAGCATTTT
V: TRBV6-1; D: -; J: TRBJ1-5; size: few; CDR3: CAIHSPYSNQPQHF; DNA: TGTGCCATACACAGTCCTTATAGCAATCAGCCCCAGCATTTT
V: TRBV7-7; D: -; J: TRBJ2-1; size: once; CDR3: CASSMDLSPYNEQFF; DNA: TGTGCTAGCAGCATGGACTTAAGTCCCTACAATGAGCAGTTCTTC
V: TRBV6-6; D: -; J: TRBJ2-3; size: -; CDR3: CASSPGTSASTQYF; DNA: TGTGCCAGCAGCCCTGGGACTTCGGCAAGTACGCAGTATTTT
V: TRBV5-1; D: -; J: TRBJ2-2; size: -; CDR3: CASSLQGLNTGELFF; DNA: TGCGCCAGCAGCCTCCAGGGTCTGAACACCGGGGAGCTGTTTTTT
V: TRBV5-1; D: -; J: TRBJ2-1; size: -; CDR3: CASSLQTPGTGDEQFF; DNA: TGCGCCAGCAGCCTACAAACTCCAGGGACGGGGGATGAGCAGTTCTTC
V: TRBV10-1; D: TRBD2; J: TRBJ2-3; size: -; CDR3: CASSELASGVMNTQYF; DNA: TGCGCCAGCAGTGAGTTGGCTAGCGGGGTAATGAATACGCAGTATTTT
V: TRBV4-1; D: TRBD1; J: TRBJ1-1; size: few; CDR3: CASSQGPADRGLSEAFF; DNA: TGCGCCAGCAGCCAAGGCCCCGCCGACAGGGGGCTATCTGAAGCTTTCTTT
V: TRBV5-1; D: -; J: TRBJ2-1; size: -; CDR3: CASNPTGLYNEQFF; DNA: TGCGCCAGCAACCCGACAGGCCTCTACAATGAGCAGTTCTTC
V: TRBV5-1; D: TRBD1; J: TRBJ2-7; size: few; CDR3: CASSSGQSYEQYF; DNA: TGCGCCAGCAGCTCGGGACAGTCCTACGAGCAGTACTTC